Detailed here is one T cell receptor beta chain. Sequencing used immunoSEQ v3. Repertoires were generated with immunoSEQ multiplex PCR, while TCRdb's copy carries only in-frame clones and drops some. The sample has more than 55,000 clones, under 75% seen once; the top ten hold roughly 7.2%. These data originate in a study of TIL therapy for anti-PD-1-resistant metastatic lung cancer. For the study at large: Median tumor PD-L1 proportion score was roughly 5.5%. Most patients had lung adenocarcinoma; a handful of tumors were EGFR-mutant, two ALK-rearranged; half smoked currently or formerly. Median tumor mutation burden was 1.5 mutations per megabase.

Between the trimmed V and J ends, which lost 1 base and 4 bases, there was a span of 16 bases. CDR3 length: 16 amino acids. Germline CDR1 reads SGHNT; CDR2 reads YYREEE (reference sequence). The time point is: pre-treatment sample, taken before nivolumab and TIL therapy. The chain combines TRBV5-4 with TRBJ2-3; D possibly matches TRBD1 or TRBD2 (7 bases each). The sequence was collected from a person aged 25-80 years with non-small cell lung cancer. Material: blood, obtained at baseline. CDR3 sequence reads: CASSLWGRGGADTQYF. The CDR3 DNA is TGTGCCAGCAGCTTGTGGGGCAGGGGGGGAGCAGATACGCAGTATTTT.